Each of the 20 T cell receptor beta chains below was sequenced from the same sample in a study of T cells in Graves' hyperthyroidism and ophthalmopathy. TCR beta CDR3 regions were amplified from RNA transcripts. HTBI primers were used for first-round RT-PCR of the TCR CDR3. TCRdb independently ran MiXCR on the multiplex PCR reads; one entry per CDR3 protein. The sample includes about 640,000 distinct CDR3 sequences, about 45% of them seen just once. Sequencing was done on a sample of peripheral blood or thyroid tissue (not recorded which). These receptor sequences come from an adult man with Graves' disease, either hyperthyroidism or ophthalmopathy (not recorded which).

CDR3 DNA: TGCAGCGTTGCGGCGGGTGGCTACACCTTC. Translated: CSVAAGGYTF. The chain is built from TRBV29-1 and TRBJ1-2; no firm D call. V was cut by 4 bases and J by 7 bases, with 7 bases left in between. Germline values: CDR1 SQVTM, CDR2 ANQGSEA. The CDR3 has 10 amino acids.

As DNA, the CDR3 is TGTGCCAGCAGGCGAGCGGGGTTCGAGACCCAGTACTTC. Its protein product is CASRRAGFETQYF. The chain uses TRBV2 and TRBJ2-5; TRBD2 aligns across 7 bases. The CDR3 has 13 amino acids. V trimming: 6 bases; J trimming: 5 bases; junction bases outside the gene matches: 6. Germline-derived CDR1 and CDR2 are SNHLY and FYNNEI.

This clonotype was recorded a few times. The chain joins TRBV13 to TRBJ2-7; D is unclear. With 2 bases removed from V and 0 bases from J, the gap between germline ends came to 11 bases. CDR1 is PRHDT and CDR2 is FYEKMQ in the germline V gene (reference sequence). This CDR3 has 15 amino acids. CDR3 bases: TGTGCCAGCAGCTTAAGGGCCCCCTCCTCCTACGAGCAGTACTTC. Translated: CASSLRAPSSYEQYF.

The chain combines TRBV7-6 with TRBJ2-7; D not certain. With the DNA end fitting TRBJ2-1 better, the J assignment may be wrong. Germline CDR1 is SGHVS and CDR2 is FNYEAQ. The CDR3 sequence is 9 residues long. CDR3 sequence reads: CASSDEQFF. The DNA for the CDR3 is TGTGCCAGCAGCGATGAGCAGTTCTTC.

CDR3: CAISESRSSGSTGELFF. The CDR3 DNA reads as TGTGCCATCAGTGAGTCCAGAAGTAGCGGGAGCACCGGGGAGCTGTTTTTT. J is TRBJ2-2 and V is TRBV10-3; TRBD2 aligns across 9 bases. The trim removed 0 bases at V and 4 bases at J, leaving 6 bases unmatched. From germline, CDR1 is ENHRY and CDR2 SYGVKD. The CDR3 loop spans 17 amino acids.

V is TRBV7-2 and J is TRBJ1-2; TRBD1 is a possible D gene (5 bases). Looked up from germline, CDR1 is SGHTA and CDR2 is FQGNSA. The V end lost 5 bases, the J end lost 4 bases, and 29 bases lay between the germline ends. CDR3 length equals 19 residues. The CDR3 sequence is CASSPDNRDGRLWSYGYTF. The CDR3 bases are TGTGCCAGCAGCCCCGATAACCGGGACGGGAGGCTCTGGAGCTATGGCTACACCTTC.

A remark on this clonotype: A clone one base away is much larger, so this may be a read error. The V call is TRBV10-1, the J call TRBJ2-7, with D possibly TRBD1 on 6 matching bases. The CDR3 sequence is 14 residues long. Trimming pared 8 bases from V and 5 bases from J, leaving 19 bases between. Per germline, CDR1 WNHNN and CDR2 SYGVQD (reference sequence). This CDR3 is CASGRNRDGDEQYF. The CDR3 nucleotides are TGCGCCAGCGGAAGAAACAGGGACGGCGACGAGCAGTACTTC.

A few counts support this clonotype. The chain uses TRBV29-1 and TRBJ2-7; no reliable D call. V lost 0 bases, J lost 0 bases, and 6 bases lay in between. CDR3 length: 13 amino acids. Germline loops: CDR1 SQVTM, CDR2 ANQGSEA. The CDR3 protein is CSVEDPSSYEQYF. CDR3 coding DNA: TGCAGCGTTGAAGACCCCAGCTCCTACGAGCAGTACTTC.

This clonotype was counted ten times or more. The CDR3 sequence: CASSKQRTSYEQYF. Here the CDR3 DNA reads TGTGCCAGCAGTAAACAGCGCACCTCCTACGAGCAGTACTTC. The V and J genes are TRBV2 and TRBJ2-7, with D uncertain. Germline values: CDR1 SNHLY, CDR2 FYNNEI. The ends were cut back, 5 bases at V and 0 bases at J, with 11 bases in the middle. This CDR3 comprises 14 residues.

This clonotype came up a few times. The V and J genes are TRBV24-1 and TRBJ2-3, with D unclear. The V end lost 5 bases, the J end lost 5 bases, and 10 bases lay between the germline ends. Germline lookup yields CDR1 KGHDR and CDR2 SFDVKD. The CDR3 extends over 13 amino acids. The CDR3 coding sequence is TGTGCCACCAGTGGGTACGGAGTAGATACGCAGTATTTT. Protein: CATSGYGVDTQYF.

Ten or more counts support this clonotype. The chain uses TRBV6-5 and TRBJ1-1; D is ambiguous. Germline loops: CDR1 MNHEY, CDR2 SVGAGI. The CDR3 spans 14 residues. The V and J ends lost 10 bases and 5 bases respectively, with 20 bases between them. CDR3 sequence reads: CATLQVGGRTEAFF. CDR3 sequence (DNA): TGTGCCACCCTTCAGGTGGGCGGACGGACTGAAGCTTTCTTT.

The chain links TRBV24-1 to TRBJ2-7; D might be TRBD1 (5 bases). Trimming took 7 bases from V and 4 from J, leaving 7 bases between them. Germline-derived CDR1 and CDR2 are KGHDR and SFDVKD. The CDR3 is 11 residues long. The CDR3, as DNA: TGTGCCACCAGCCAGGGTTACGAGCAGTACTTC. Translating it yields CATSQGYEQYF.

The rearrangement uses TRBV9 and TRBJ2-7, with TRBD2 identical over 13 bases. V lost 3 bases, J lost 1 base, and 4 bases stayed unmatched. This CDR3 is built from 16 residues. CDR1 SGDLS and CDR2 YYNGEE come from the germline V gene. The CDR3 region is CASSGTSGSRSYEQYF. The CDR3 nucleotides are TGTGCCAGCAGCGGGACTAGCGGGAGCAGGTCCTACGAGCAGTACTTC.

This clonotype was detected many times. This sequence joins TRBV7-9 and TRBJ1-1, with TRBD1 identical over 8 bases. V shed 2 bases and J 6 bases; nucleotides not matched to a gene: 5. This CDR3 is 14 amino acids long. Germline V gives CDR1 SEHNR, CDR2 FQNEAQ (reference sequence). The CDR3 DNA follows: TGTGCCAGCAGCTTAAACCCGACAGGGGCTGAAGCTTTCTTT. It is translated as CASSLNPTGAEAFF.

The count of this clonotype is one. This sequence joins TRBV24-1 and TRBJ1-5; D gene unclear. The CDR3 is 13 residues long. Trimming took off 7 bases at V and 5 bases at J, with 11 bases between the two ends. Germline CDR1 KGHDR, CDR2 SFDVKD. Written as DNA, the CDR3 is TGTGCCACCAGCCTGACGGGCCATCAGCCCCAGCATTTT. It translates to CATSLTGHQPQHF.

This clonotype was found a few times. The J gene is TRBJ2-5, the V gene TRBV6-5, with 9 bases identical to TRBD2. Germline trimming cut 2 bases from V and 3 bases from J; bases unmatched to any gene: 7. The V gene's germline CDR1 is MNHEY and CDR2 SVGAGI. This CDR3 region has 16 residues. The CDR3 DNA follows: TGTGCCAGCAGTTACGGACTAGCGAGTCAGGAAGAGACCCAGTACTTC. This gives the protein CASSYGLASQEETQYF.

The V call is TRBV7-9, the J call TRBJ2-5, with TRBD1 matching over 7 bases. The germline gives CDR1 SEHNR, CDR2 FQNEAQ (reference sequence). This CDR3 has 15 residues. J was trimmed by 3 bases and V by 6 bases; bases with no gene match: 10. Here the CDR3 reads CASSASEQGKETQYF. DNA of the CDR3: TGTGCCAGCAGTGCCTCCGAACAGGGGAAAGAGACCCAGTACTTC.

Regarding this clonotype: One end of the junction varies from germline; a read error may be responsible. The chain has TRBV5-6 and TRBJ1-1, with a possible D match to TRBD1 (5 bases). CDR1 and CDR2 from the germline V gene are SGHDT and YYEEEE. There are 15 residues in the CDR3. CDR3 in amino acids: CASTEVGGLNAEAFF. The CDR3 nucleotides read TGTGCCAGCACCGAGGTGGGGGGGTTGAACGCTGAAGCTTTCTTT. Based on the CDR3 plus reference TRBV5-6 and TRBJ1-1, the full variable domain is DAGVTQSPTHLIKTRGQQVTLRCSPKSGHDTVSWYQQALGQGPQFIFQYYEEEERQRGNFPDRFSGHQFPNYSSELNVNALLLGDSALYLCASTEVGGLNAEAFFGQGTRLTVV.

V is TRBV15 and J is TRBJ2-7; D possibly uses TRBD1 or TRBD2 (5 bases each). V gave up 3 bases and J gave up 2 bases, with 14 bases separating them. This CDR3 region has 15 residues. The germline V gene has CDR1 LNHNV and CDR2 YYDKDF (reference sequence). The CDR3 here is CATSRHRDGPYEQYF. In nucleotides, the CDR3 is TGTGCCACCAGCAGGCACCGGGACGGGCCCTACGAGCAGTACTTC.

V and J are TRBV10-3 and TRBJ1-3; D gene unclear. This CDR3 has 14 residues. V gave up 5 bases and J gave up 0 bases, with 8 bases separating them. The germline V gene encodes CDR1 ENHRY and CDR2 SYGVKD. The CDR3 DNA follows: TGTGCCATCAGTCCCCTCGGCTCTGGAAACACCATATATTTT. Protein sequence: CAISPLGSGNTIYF.